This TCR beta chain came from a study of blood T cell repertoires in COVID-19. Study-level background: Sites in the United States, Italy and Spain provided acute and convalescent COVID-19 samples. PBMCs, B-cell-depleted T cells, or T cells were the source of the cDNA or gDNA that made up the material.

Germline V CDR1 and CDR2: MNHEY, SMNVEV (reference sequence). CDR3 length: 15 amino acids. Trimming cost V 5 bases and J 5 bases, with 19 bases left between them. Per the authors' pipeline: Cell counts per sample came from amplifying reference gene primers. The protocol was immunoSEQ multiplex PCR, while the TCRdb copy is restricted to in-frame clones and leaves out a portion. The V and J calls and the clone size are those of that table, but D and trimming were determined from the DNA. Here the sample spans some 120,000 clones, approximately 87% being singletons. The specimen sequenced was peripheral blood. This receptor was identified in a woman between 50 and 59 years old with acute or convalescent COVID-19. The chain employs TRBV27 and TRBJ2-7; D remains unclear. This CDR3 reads CASSPLLPMGDEQYF. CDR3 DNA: TGTGCCAGCAGTCCCCTCCTCCCGATGGGCGACGAGCAGTACTTC.